This is a list of T cell receptor beta chains from one sample in a study of metastatic and nonmetastatic thyroid tumors. TCRdb ran MiXCR on the PCR reads. The data show about 15,000 clones, approximately 30% seen once. Sequenced: tumor tissue. These receptors were collected from a male donor with papillary thyroid cancer or a benign thyroid nodule (not recorded which). Some clones in this sample may be carry-over from other donors' samples. The CDR3 runs from the conserved cysteine through the conserved F or W. D genes are given only for firm matches. Rows give clone size only sometimes, using once, few, many, or a class for an expanded clone.

v_call,j_call,d_call,clone_size,cdr3_aa,cdr3_nt
TRBV20-1,TRBJ1-3,NA,many,CSAWAGNTIYF,TGCAGTGCTTGGGCTGGAAACACCATATATTTT
TRBV2,TRBJ2-7,NA,medium-sized,CASRRKSSYEQYF,TGTGCCAGCAGGAGGAAGAGCTCCTACGAGCAGTACTTC
TRBV20-1,TRBJ2-5,TRBD2,few,CSARAIGLAGNQETQYF,TGCAGTGCTAGAGCCATTGGACTAGCGGGTAACCAAGAGACCCAGTACTTC
TRBV7-9,TRBJ1-6,NA,many,CASMGTGMKSPLHF,TGTGCCAGCATGGGGACGGGAATGAAGTCACCCCTCCACTTT
TRBV12-3/TRBV12-4,TRBJ1-5,NA,NA,CASSLMGVYSNQPQHF,TGTGCCAGCAGTTTAATGGGGGTGTATAGCAATCAGCCCCAGCATTTT
TRBV9,TRBJ1-1,NA,NA,CASSVGTLENTEAFF,TGTGCCAGCAGCGTAGGGACCCTTGAGAACACTGAAGCTTTCTTT
TRBV6-1,TRBJ2-2,TRBD2,NA,CATQRTSGTTGELFF,TGTGCCACTCAGAGGACTAGCGGAACCACCGGGGAGCTGTTTTTT
TRBV12-5,TRBJ2-2,NA,many,CASGLNTGELFF,TGTGCTAGTGGTTTAAACACCGGGGAGCTGTTTTTT
TRBV28,TRBJ1-4,NA,many,CASSLSAATNEKLFF,TGTGCCAGCAGTCTTTCAGCAGCAACTAATGAAAAACTGTTTTTT
TRBV4-2,TRBJ1-2,NA,NA,CASSQGDYGYTF,TGTGCCAGCAGCCAAGGCGACTATGGCTACACCTTC
TRBV11-1,TRBJ2-1,TRBD1,NA,CASSSGQGASNEQFF,TGTGCCAGCAGTTCGGGACAGGGGGCTAGTAATGAGCAGTTCTTC
TRBV7-2,TRBJ2-7,TRBD1,many,CASSPGTGGFSEQYF,TGTGCCAGCAGCCCCGGGACAGGGGGCTTCTCCGAGCAGTACTTC
TRBV5-1,TRBJ2-3,NA,many,CASSLETASTDTQYF,TGCGCCAGCAGCTTAGAGACAGCTAGCACAGATACGCAGTATTTT